Below are 20 T cell receptor beta chains sequenced from a single sample in a study of T cells in women clearing cervical HPV infection. Measured with immunoSEQ multiplex PCR; TCRdb has only the in-frame clones, and not every one. This table holds about 22,000 clones. The source material was blood buffy coat. These receptors all stem from a woman aged 18 to 75 with a cervical HPV16 infection that either progressed to CIN3+ or cleared (not recorded which).

Of note for this clone: Read sequence stops 3 residues before the CDR3 end, and the germline J gene provides the missing end. V and J are TRBV14 and TRBJ2-5; D not resolved. Germline CDR1 reads SGHDN; CDR2 reads FVKESK. The V and J ends lost 4 bases and 4 bases respectively, with 10 bases between them. The CDR3 runs 13 residues. CDR3 protein: CASSPLGLETQYF. Incomplete CDR3 DNA: TGTGCCAGCAGCCCGCTGGGCCTAGAGACC.

On this clone: The read halts 3 residues ahead of the CDR3 end, with the missing end drawn from the germline J gene. The J gene is TRBJ1-5, the V gene TRBV2; 8 positions agree with TRBD1. In germline, CDR1 is SNHLY, CDR2 FYNNEI. This CDR3 has 13 residues. V lost 6 bases, J lost 4 bases, and 2 bases stayed unmatched. CDR3 bases read: TGTGCCAGCAGCGGGACAGGAAATCAGCCC. This sequence encodes CASSGTGNQP. In full, the CDR3 is CASSGTGNQPQHF. Complete variable domain (other parts from reference TRBV2 and TRBJ1-5): EPEVTQTPSHQVTQMGQEVILRCVPISNHLYFYWYRQILGQKVEFLVSFYNNEISEKSEIFDDQFSVERPDGSNFTLKIRSTKLEDSAMYFCASSGTGNQPQHFGDGTRLSIL.

About this clone itself: Read coverage stops 3 residues before the CDR3 terminus; the germline J gene supplies the remainder. The chain couples TRBV20-1 to TRBJ2-7; maybe TRBD2 (7 bases). The CDR3 totals 12 residues. V was trimmed by 2 bases and J by 3 bases, leaving 8 bases between them. Germline-derived CDR1 and CDR2 are DFQATT and SNEGSKA (reference sequence). The part of the CDR3 DNA that was read is TGCAGTGCTAGAAGGGGGGGCTACGAG. It is translated as CSARRGGYE. The CDR3, in full, reads CSARRGGYEQYF.

For this clone: From the germline J gene comes the end of the CDR3, since the read stops 3 residues before it. The V call is TRBV20-1, the J call TRBJ1-6; D call uncertain. Deletions cut 6 bases from V and 7 bases from J, with 10 bases between. CDR3 size: 12 residues. CDR1 and CDR2 from the germline V gene are DFQATT and SNEGSKA (reference sequence). CDR3 loop: CSATQQNSPLHF. CDR3 DNA (partial): TGCAGTGCCACGCAACAGAATTCACCC.

To note about this clone: The read terminates 3 residues ahead of where the CDR3 ends, so the germline J gene completes it. V and J are TRBV5-1 and TRBJ1-1, with a weak D call TRBD1 (5 bases). The length of the CDR3 is 14 residues. The germline CDR1 and CDR2 sequences are SGHRS and YFSETQ. Between the trimmed V and J ends, which lost 0 bases and 1 base, there was a span of 7 bases. CDR3 bases read: TGCGCCAGCAGCTTGGGACAGCGGAACACTGAA. Protein: CASSLGQRNTE. The complete CDR3 reads CASSLGQRNTEAFF.

Comment on this clone: The observed sequence ends 3 residues before the CDR3 terminus, with the missing tail filled in from the germline J gene. The chain links TRBV6-2 or TRBV6-3 to TRBJ1-2, with D possibly matching TRBD1 (6 bases). V lost 2 bases to trimming and J lost 2 bases, with 15 bases between them. Germline lookup yields CDR1 MNHEY and CDR2 SVGEGT. This CDR3 has 16 residues. The CDR3: CASSYGLRGFNYGYTF. The CDR3 DNA, read in part, is TGTGCCAGCAGTTACGGCCTCAGGGGATTCAACTATGGC.

With respect to this clone: The sequence runs out 3 residues before the end of the CDR3; the remainder is reconstructed from the germline J gene. J is TRBJ2-7 and V is TRBV7-2, with D tentatively TRBD1 (6 bases). The CDR3 contains 14 residues. The V end lost 3 bases, the J end lost 0 bases, and 9 bases lay between the germline ends. Germline V CDR1 and CDR2: SGHTA, FQGNSA. The CDR3 DNA, read in part, is TGTGCCAGCAGCTTGGACAGTTACTCCTACGAG. Encoded protein: CASSLDSYSYE. The entire CDR3 is CASSLDSYSYEQYF.

With regard to this clone: The CDR3 extends 3 residues past the end of the read, so its final part is completed from the germline J gene. V usage is TRBV6-2 or TRBV6-3 and J usage is TRBJ2-5, with 13 bases aligning to TRBD2. With V trimmed by 6 bases and J by 5 bases, 12 bases remained unmatched. Germline V gives CDR1 MNHEY, CDR2 SVGEGT. This CDR3 contains 17 residues. Partial CDR3 DNA: TGTGCCAGCAGCTCTATCGGGACTAGCGGGAAGTCGGAGACC. Translated, it gives CASSSIGTSGKSET. The whole CDR3 sequence is CASSSIGTSGKSETQYF.

In terms of frequency, this clone is medium-sized (0.01 to 0.1%). The sequence runs out 3 residues before the end of the CDR3; the remainder is reconstructed from the germline J gene. The chain couples TRBV29-1 to TRBJ1-4; D is perhaps TRBD1 (5 bases). The CDR3 has 11 amino acids. Trimming took 2 bases from V and 7 from J, leaving 5 bases between them. Germline loops: CDR1 SQVTM, CDR2 ANQGSEA. The chain's CDR3 is CSVERGEKLFF. Incomplete CDR3 DNA: TGCAGCGTTGAAAGGGGTGAAAAA.

Regarding this clone: From the germline J gene comes the end of the CDR3, since the read stops 3 residues before it. This rearrangement joins TRBV7-2 to TRBJ1-2; 7 bases fit TRBD1. V lost 3 bases to trimming and J lost 3 bases; unmatched junction nucleotides: 4. CDR3 length equals 14 residues. CDR1 and CDR2 (germline): SGHTA, FQGNSA. This CDR3 reads CASSLTGRHYGYTF. Partial CDR3 DNA: TGTGCCAGCAGCTTGACAGGGCGGCACTATGGC.

In regard to this clone: Read sequence stops 3 residues before the CDR3 end, and the germline J gene provides the missing end. The chain joins TRBV7-6 to TRBJ1-6; TRBD1 agrees at 8 bases. CDR3 length: 15 amino acids. The trim removed 4 bases at V and 9 bases at J, leaving 8 bases unmatched. In germline, CDR1 is SGHVS, CDR2 FNYEAQ. CDR3 DNA (partial): TGTGCCAGCAGCTCCGGACAGGGTATTGGTTCACCC. The encoded protein is CASSSGQGIGSP. The complete CDR3 sequence is CASSSGQGIGSPLHF.

The CDR3: CAWSVRGTAVNTEAFF. The CDR3 DNA, read in part, is TGTGCCTGGAGTGTACGGGGGACAGCCGTAAACACTGAA. The chain has TRBV30 and TRBJ1-1; 7 nucleotides align to TRBD1. Read data end 3 residues before the CDR3 end; the end is taken from the germline J gene. The V segment lost 0 bases and the J segment 2 bases; nucleotides outside the gene matches: 9. The CDR3 runs 16 residues. CDR1 GTSNPN and CDR2 SVGIG come from the germline V gene (reference sequence).

About this clone itself: The read terminates 3 residues ahead of where the CDR3 ends, so the germline J gene completes it. The chain combines TRBV20-1 with TRBJ2-3, with 8 nucleotides matching TRBD2. The germline CDR1 and CDR2 sequences are DFQATT and SNEGSKA (reference sequence). V shed 6 bases and J 2 bases; nucleotides not matched to a gene: 13. The CDR3 is 16 residues long. Here the CDR3 reads CSADLGSSGHTDTQYF. The CDR3 bases that were read are TGCAGTGCCGATCTGGGGTCTAGCGGGCACACAGATACG.

With respect to this clone: The sequence runs out 3 residues before the end of the CDR3; the remainder is reconstructed from the germline J gene. The chain combines TRBV13 with TRBJ2-1; 9 positions match TRBD2. The CDR3 runs 14 residues. Unmatched junction bases numbered 8, after V lost 7 bases and J lost 7 bases. CDR1 is PRHDT and CDR2 is FYEKMQ in the germline V gene (reference sequence). CDR3 DNA (partial): TGTGCCAGCACCAAGGCTAGCGGGAAAAATGAG. This sequence encodes CASTKASGKNE. The full-length CDR3 reads as CASTKASGKNEQFF. Based on the CDR3 plus reference TRBV13 and TRBJ2-1, the full variable domain is AAGVIQSPRHLIKEKRETATLKCYPIPRHDTVYWYQQGPGQDPQFLISFYEKMQSDKGSIPDRFSAQQFSDYHSELNMSSLELGDSALYFCASTKASGKNEQFFGPGTRLTVL.

Comments on this clone: The CDR3 extends 3 residues past the end of the read, so its final part is completed from the germline J gene. The chain links TRBV20-1 to TRBJ1-2; D remains ambiguous. There are 12 residues in the CDR3. V gave up 0 bases and J gave up 5 bases, with 7 bases separating them. Germline CDR1 reads DFQATT; CDR2 reads SNEGSKA (reference sequence). The DNA read from the CDR3 is TGCAGTGCTAGAGATCCCCTATATGGC. Its protein product is CSARDPLYG. From start to end, the CDR3 is CSARDPLYGYTF.

As for this clone: The CDR3 is cut off 3 residues early in the read; its end comes from the germline J gene. The gene calls are TRBV29-1 and TRBJ1-2; D perhaps matches TRBD1 (5 bases). V shed 7 bases and J shed 4 bases, with 16 bases lying between them. CDR1 is SQVTM and CDR2 is ANQGSEA in the germline V gene. The CDR3 is 13 residues long. This CDR3 reads CSATTTVPYGYTF. The DNA read from the CDR3 is TGCAGCGCTACCACGACAGTCCCCTATGGC.

Comment on this clone: From the germline J gene comes the end of the CDR3, since the read stops 3 residues before it. The chain carries TRBV5-1 and TRBJ1-1; D not certain. From germline, CDR1 is SGHRS and CDR2 YFSETQ. This CDR3 has 12 amino acids. The V gene lost 2 bases and the J gene lost 4 bases, with 6 bases spanning the gap. CDR3 DNA (partial): TGCGCCAGCAGCTTAGAGGGCACTGAA. It is translated as CASSLEGTE. The CDR3, in full, reads CASSLEGTEAFF.

A word on this clone: Sequencing ends 3 residues short of the CDR3 end; the germline J gene provides the rest. The V call is TRBV7-2, the J call TRBJ2-7; TRBD2 matches at 11 bases. The trim removed 4 bases at V and 4 bases at J, leaving 3 bases unmatched. CDR3 length: 14 amino acids. Germline values: CDR1 SGHTA, CDR2 FQGNSA. The CDR3 loop reads CASSSGTSGYEQYF. The CDR3 bases that were read are TGTGCCAGCAGCTCCGGGACTAGCGGATACGAG.

Concerning this clone itself: The read stops 3 residues short of the end of the CDR3; the missing end is completed from the germline J gene. The rearrangement joins TRBV30 to TRBJ1-2, with 8 bases that match TRBD1. The CDR3 runs 13 residues. The V gene's germline CDR1 is GTSNPN and CDR2 SVGIG (reference sequence). The CDR3 is CAWEEDRGMAYTF. CDR3 DNA (partial): TGTGCCTGGGAGGAAGACAGGGGTATGGCC.

Concerning this clone: Read data end 3 residues before the CDR3 end; the end is taken from the germline J gene. The V call is TRBV6-1, the J call TRBJ2-7; tentative D call: TRBD1 (5 bases). Trimming removed 2 bases at V and 4 bases at J, with 27 bases between. Germline V gene sequence: CDR1 MNHNS, CDR2 SASEGT. There are 19 residues in the CDR3. CDR3 DNA (partial): TGTGCCAGCAGTGAAATCGCTCGACAGCTCCTAAAGCGCCCTTACGAG. Its protein is CASSEIARQLLKRPYE. The full-length CDR3 reads as CASSEIARQLLKRPYEQYF.